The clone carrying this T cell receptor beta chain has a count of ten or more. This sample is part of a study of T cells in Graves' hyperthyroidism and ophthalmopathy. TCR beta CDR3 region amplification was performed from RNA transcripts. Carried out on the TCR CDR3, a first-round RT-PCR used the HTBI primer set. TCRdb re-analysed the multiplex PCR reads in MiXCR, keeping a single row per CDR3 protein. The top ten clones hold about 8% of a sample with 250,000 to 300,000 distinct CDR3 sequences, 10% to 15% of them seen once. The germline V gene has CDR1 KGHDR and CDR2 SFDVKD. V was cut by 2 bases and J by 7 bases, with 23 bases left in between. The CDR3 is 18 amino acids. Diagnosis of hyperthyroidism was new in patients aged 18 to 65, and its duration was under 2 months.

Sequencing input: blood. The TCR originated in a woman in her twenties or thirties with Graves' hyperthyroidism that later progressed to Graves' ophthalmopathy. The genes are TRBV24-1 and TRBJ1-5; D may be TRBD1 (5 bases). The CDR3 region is CATSDSGKGVGLNQPQHF. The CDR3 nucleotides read TGTGCCACCAGTGATTCAGGGAAGGGTGTGGGACTCAACCAGCCCCAGCATTTT.